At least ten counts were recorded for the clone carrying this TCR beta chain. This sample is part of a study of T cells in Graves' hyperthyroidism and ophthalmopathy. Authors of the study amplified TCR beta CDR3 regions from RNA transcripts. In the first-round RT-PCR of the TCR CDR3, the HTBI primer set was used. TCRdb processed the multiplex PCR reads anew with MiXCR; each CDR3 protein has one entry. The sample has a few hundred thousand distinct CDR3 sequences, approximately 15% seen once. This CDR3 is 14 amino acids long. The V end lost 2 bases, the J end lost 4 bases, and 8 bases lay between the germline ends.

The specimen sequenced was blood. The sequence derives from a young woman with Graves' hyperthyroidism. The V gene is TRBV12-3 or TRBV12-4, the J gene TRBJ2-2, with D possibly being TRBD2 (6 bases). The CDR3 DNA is TGTGCCAGCAGTTTATGGGAGGTCACCGGGGAGCTGTTTTTT. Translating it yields CASSLWEVTGELFF.